The clone carrying this T cell receptor beta chain came up a few times. This sample stems from a study of early T cells in non-severe SARS-CoV-2 infection. This CDR3 spans 15 amino acids. The V gene end was trimmed by 4 bases and the J gene end by 4 bases; junction bases not matched to a gene: 5. CDR1 and CDR2 from the germline V gene are SEHNR and FQNEAQ (reference sequence). TCRdb used MiXCR to reprocess the 5' RACE reads, holding one entry per CDR3 protein. The sample records roughly 65,000 distinct CDR3 sequences, 12% being singletons. What was sequenced was whole blood. This clonotype was obtained from an adult who was a healthcare worker with PCR-confirmed SARS-CoV-2 infection or an uninfected control (not recorded which). V gene TRBV7-9 combines with J gene TRBJ2-1, with 9 bases aligning to TRBD1. CDR3: CASSWGQGRYNEQFF. The CDR3 coding sequence is TGTGCCAGCAGCTGGGGACAGGGCCGTTACAATGAGCAGTTCTTC.